This entry describes one T cell receptor (beta chain). The data were taken from a study of graft-versus-host responses after intestinal transplantation. Here immunoSEQ multiplex PCR was the method, and the copy in TCRdb shows in-frame clones only, minus some. The table lists roughly 28,000 clones, 85% to 95% of them singletons, with roughly 0.72% in the top ten. V was trimmed by 2 bases and J by 2 bases, leaving 7 bases between them. Germline CDR1 reads SGHAT; CDR2 reads FQNNGV. This CDR3 region has 14 residues. The TCR originated in a human patient who received an intestinal transplant, so some T cells may come from the graft donor. This rearrangement joins TRBV11-2 to TRBJ2-1; no reliable D call. The sequencing used PBMCs, collected approximately 69 days after intestinal transplant. As DNA, the CDR3 is TGTGCCAGCAGCTTAAGGCAGGCCTACAATGAGCAGTTCTTC. This encodes CASSLRQAYNEQFF.